This is a list of T cell receptor beta chains from one sample in a study of CD4 T cells in relation to SARS-CoV-2 and coronaviruses. Their recognized antigens are unknown. Sequencing was performed with immunoSEQ multiplex PCR; in TCRdb, only in-frame clones are kept and a portion is missing. The table has 20,000 or so clones, roughly four fifths seen once. The material sequenced was CD4+ T cells from PBMCs, cultured in vitro. The receptor source for this set is a human donor in good health. CDR3s leave out the opening cysteine and the closing phenylalanine or tryptophan.

V: TRBV7-6; J: TRBJ1-5; CDR3: ASSPKTGYPNQPQH
V: TRBV19; J: TRBJ2-7; CDR3: ASSIGFGRTDYEQY
V: TRBV30; J: TRBJ1-5; CDR3: AWSKTGYSNQPQH
V: TRBV5-6; J: TRBJ2-7; CDR3: ASSLGGIDYEQY
V: TRBV24-1; J: TRBJ2-7; CDR3: ATSVQLAGGPYEQY
V: TRBV11-2; J: TRBJ2-3; CDR3: ASSSGLAGGWADTQY
V: TRBV18; J: TRBJ1-2; CDR3: ASSPNPGQDYGYT
V: TRBV7-2; J: TRBJ1-2; CDR3: ASSPMGGKTGQGYT
V: TRBV5-4; J: TRBJ1-2; CDR3: ASSLEDSLYGYT
V: TRBV11-3; J: TRBJ2-7; CDR3: ASSAQGYEQY
V: TRBV19; J: TRBJ1-1; CDR3: ASRLQSNTEAF
V: TRBV19; J: TRBJ2-2; CDR3: ASSIGVITGELF
V: TRBV4-3; J: TRBJ2-7; CDR3: ASSQDSSSSYEQY
V: TRBV7-3; J: TRBJ2-5; CDR3: ASSPGLAQRETQY
V: TRBV7-2; J: TRBJ1-4; CDR3: ASSRDRGGEKLF
V: TRBV7-8; J: TRBJ1-6; CDR3: ASSLTGTGGTPLH
V: TRBV29-1; J: TRBJ2-7; CDR3: SVRFSSYEQY
V: TRBV7-3; J: TRBJ1-1; CDR3: ASSPQGGPTEAF
V: TRBV6-1; J: TRBJ2-5; CDR3: ASSEASGPRETQY
V: TRBV6-6; J: TRBJ2-1; CDR3: ASSPGDLNNEQF
V: TRBV5-6; J: TRBJ2-7; CDR3: ATVEYEQY
V: TRBV28; J: TRBJ1-5; CDR3: ASTMGEPQH
V: TRBV2; J: TRBJ2-3; CDR3: ASSDLSLAGATDTQY